The clone carrying this TCR beta chain was picked up many times. Its antigen is not identified. The study excluded patients with uncontrolled infection, other autoimmune disease, pregnancy or lactation. Diagnosis relied on clinical symptoms, serum thyroxine and TRAb, thyroid ultrasound and orbital computed tomography. The sample comes from a study of T cells in Graves' hyperthyroidism and ophthalmopathy. Overall study results and limits: Most clonotypes that expanded in the thyroid above 0.001 also showed up in blood. Ophthalmopathy was identified by the model a median around 5.9 months ahead of onset.

The CDR3 has 12 amino acids. Trimming left V 5 bases short and J 11 bases short, with 15 bases between. Researchers amplified the TCR beta CDR3 regions from RNA transcripts. The HTBI primer set drove a first-round RT-PCR of the TCR CDR3. A single record per CDR3 protein comes from TCRdb applying MiXCR to the multiplex PCR reads. This table holds about 200,000 distinct CDR3 sequences, 17% found once. The sequence was obtained from a woman between 45 and 65 years old with Graves' hyperthyroidism. This chain links TRBV12-3 or TRBV12-4 with TRBJ1-1, with D possibly TRBD1 on 6 matching bases. The sequenced sample consisted of blood. The CDR3 DNA reads TGTGCCAGCAGTCGGGACAACCTAGCGGCTTTCTTT. This translates into CASSRDNLAAFF.